This TCR beta chain was captured in a study of neurological immune-mediated disorders. TCRdb reanalysed the 5' RACE reads using MiXCR and keeps one entry per CDR3 protein. The sample has more than 45,000 distinct CDR3 sequences; roughly 3.3% are singletons. The germline V gene encodes CDR1 MNHEY and CDR2 SVGEGT. This CDR3 has 13 amino acids. V gave up 3 bases and J gave up 7 bases, with 10 bases separating them. This clonotype was seen at least ten times. V is TRBV6-2 or TRBV6-3 and J is TRBJ2-1; D is uncertain. The TCR originated in a woman aged 25-40 years with multiple sclerosis. Sequences were obtained from PBMCs. CDR3 sequence (DNA): TGTGCCAGCAGTTATTCGATGGGGAATGAGCAGTTCTTC. The encoded protein is CASSYSMGNEQFF.